Presented here are 30 T cell receptor beta chains from one specimen sequenced in a study of T cell responses to AZD1222 COVID-19 vaccine. Assay: immunoSEQ multiplex PCR; the TCRdb copy retains only in-frame clones and omits some. This sample has fewer than 140,000 clones, with roughly 88% found just once. The sample consisted of peripheral blood, taken on day 0 of AZD1222 vaccination. The receptor source for this set is an adult in good health.

This clone was observed once. The chain carries TRBV18 and TRBJ2-5, with no clear D. V shed 3 bases and J shed 2 bases, with 7 bases lying between them. This CDR3 is 13 amino acids long. From germline, CDR1 is KGHSH and CDR2 LQKENI. CDR3 sequence: CASSPAEQETQYF. The CDR3 nucleotides read TGTGCCAGCTCACCTGCGGAACAAGAGACCCAGTACTTC. The entire variable domain, with the rest obtained from reference TRBV18 and TRBJ2-5, is as follows: NAGVMQNPRHLVRRRGQEARLRCSPMKGHSHVYWYRQLPEEGLKFMVYLQKENIIDESGMPKERFSAEFPKEGPSILRIQQVVRGDSAAYFCASSPAEQETQYFGPGTRLLVL.

The chain is built from TRBV9 and TRBJ1-2; 7 bases agree with TRBD1. The junction had 10 bases not matched to a gene; V was cut back by 3 bases and J by 8 bases. CDR3 length equals 14 residues. Germline values: CDR1 SGDLS, CDR2 YYNGEE. The CDR3 DNA is TGTGCCAGCAGCGCGCGAACAGGGGTAGGAGGCTACACCTTC. Its protein product is CASSARTGVGGYTF.

V is TRBV5-5 and J is TRBJ1-5; 7 nucleotides line up with TRBD1. The ends lost 3 bases at V and 6 bases at J; junction bases unmatched: 6. This CDR3 region has 14 residues. Germline CDR1 is SGHKS and CDR2 is YYEKEE (reference sequence). Written as DNA, the CDR3 is TGTGCCAGCAGCTCGCTGACAGGGCGTCAGCCCCAGCATTTT. Amino acids: CASSSLTGRQPQHF.

This clone was recorded once. This chain joins TRBV24-1 and TRBJ1-1; no firm D call. Deletions cut 8 bases from V and 1 base from J, with 7 bases between. Germline CDR1 is KGHDR and CDR2 is SFDVKD. CDR3 length: 12 residues. The CDR3 DNA is TGTGCCACCAAAGGGTGGAACACTGAAGCTTTCTTT. Translated: CATKGWNTEAFF.

The rearrangement links TRBV27 to TRBJ1-5, with no clear D. The CDR3 extends over 17 amino acids. Germline CDR1 and CDR2: MNHEY and SMNVEV (reference sequence). Deletions cut 5 bases from V and 2 bases from J, with 19 bases between. DNA for the CDR3: TGTGCCAGCAGTCCACCGGATGGTGGGTCGGGCAATCAGCCCCAGCATTTT. Residues: CASSPPDGGSGNQPQHF.

The rearrangement uses TRBV20-1 and TRBJ2-5, with D uncertain. V shed 6 bases and J shed 1 base, with 3 bases lying between them. This CDR3 is 10 amino acids long. CDR1 and CDR2 from the germline V gene are DFQATT and SNEGSKA (reference sequence). For the CDR3, the DNA is TGCAGTGCAACCCAAGAGACCCAGTACTTC. Translating gives CSATQETQYF.

This chain uses TRBV10-1 with TRBJ1-6; the D gene is possibly TRBD1 (6 bases). CDR1 is WNHNN, CDR2 SYGVQD, per germline (reference sequence). The CDR3 extends over 14 amino acids. V lost 6 bases, J lost 7 bases, and 13 bases lay in between. CDR3 protein: CASSLGGSNSPLHF. CDR3 DNA sequence: TGCGCCAGCAGCCTAGGGGGTAGCAATTCACCCCTCCACTTT.

The rearrangement joins TRBV7-9 to TRBJ1-1; D might be TRBD1 (5 bases). V was shortened by 6 bases and J by 6 bases, with 17 bases between the two germline ends. This CDR3 has 14 amino acids. Germline assignment: CDR1 SEHNR and CDR2 FQNEAQ (reference sequence). CDR3 bases: TGTGCCAGCAGGCACGCTACCCGGGGGGCTGAAGCTTTCTTT. This gives the protein CASRHATRGAEAFF.

The rearrangement joins TRBV11-2 to TRBJ2-7; TRBD2 matches at 7 bases. CDR1 and CDR2 (germline): SGHAT, FQNNGV. The CDR3 contains 15 residues. Trimming took 1 base from V and 2 from J; bases not matched to a gene: 5. This CDR3 reads CASSLGGSLTYEQYF. The CDR3, as DNA: TGTGCCAGCAGCTTAGGCGGGAGTTTGACCTACGAGCAGTACTTC.

The chain uses TRBV6-2 or TRBV6-3 and TRBJ1-1; D gene ambiguous. Trimming left V 4 bases short and J 1 base short, with 7 bases between. Looked up from germline, CDR1 is MNHEY and CDR2 is SVGEGT. The CDR3 contains 13 residues. The CDR3 nucleotides are TGTGCCAGCAGTTCTACGCCGAACACTGAAGCTTTCTTT. Protein sequence: CASSSTPNTEAFF.

The V gene is TRBV2, the J gene TRBJ2-5; D remains unclear. This CDR3 comprises 12 residues. Trimming left V 5 bases short and J 1 base short, with 5 bases between. CDR1 is SNHLY and CDR2 is FYNNEI in the germline V gene. CDR3: CASSYTQETQYF. CDR3 nucleotide sequence: TGTGCCAGCAGTTACACCCAAGAGACCCAGTACTTC.

The chain recombines TRBV11-2 with TRBJ1-2, with D uncertain. The CDR3 is made up of 14 amino acids. CDR1 and CDR2 (germline): SGHAT, FQNNGV. V was trimmed by 1 base and J by 0 bases, leaving 6 bases between them. The CDR3 here is CASSLGPANYGYTF. CDR3 nucleotide sequence: TGTGCCAGCAGCTTAGGACCCGCTAACTATGGCTACACCTTC.

The chain carries TRBV27 and TRBJ2-7, with 10 bases fitting TRBD1. The CDR3 totals 14 residues. Germline CDR1 is MNHEY and CDR2 is SMNVEV (reference sequence). V was pared by 4 bases and J by 5 bases, with 5 bases of the junction left unmatched. The CDR3 region has the DNA TGTGCCAGCAGTTACCTTGACAGGGGGCACGAGCAGTACTTC. It specifies CASSYLDRGHEQYF.

The V and J genes are TRBV18 and TRBJ1-3, with D unresolved. CDR3 size: 17 residues. Germline CDR1 reads KGHSH; CDR2 reads LQKENI. With 1 base removed from V and 4 bases from J, the gap between germline ends came to 17 bases. As DNA, the CDR3 is TGTGCCAGCTCACCACTCGGGGTCGCTTCTTTCGGAAACACCATATATTTT. Its protein is CASSPLGVASFGNTIYF.

This clone came up a few times. The V gene is TRBV11-3, the J gene TRBJ2-1, with 8 bases aligning to TRBD2. V was clipped by 5 bases and J by 7 bases; unmatched bases: 13. Germline-derived CDR1 and CDR2 are SGHNT and YENEEA. CDR3 length equals 16 residues. The CDR3 is CASSLVVGRADNEQFF. CDR3 in DNA: TGTGCCAGCAGCCTTGTGGTCGGGAGGGCCGATAATGAGCAGTTCTTC.

This chain connects TRBV10-2 to TRBJ2-7, with D perhaps matching TRBD1 or TRBD2 (5 bases each). CDR1 and CDR2 (germline): WSHSY, SAAADI. The CDR3 consists of 14 residues. V was trimmed by 5 bases and J by 2 bases, leaving 13 bases between them. For the CDR3, the DNA is TGCGCCAGCAGTACCTGGGACGGACCCTACGAGCAGTACTTC. Encoded protein: CASSTWDGPYEQYF.

This chain uses TRBV3-1 (or the pseudogene TRBV3-2) with TRBJ1-1; D not resolved. Trimming stripped 0 bases from V and 8 bases from J, with 10 bases between. Per the germline V gene, CDR1 is LGHDT and CDR2 is YNNKEL (reference sequence). CDR3 length equals 13 residues. The CDR3 bases are TGTGCCAGCAGCCAAGAAAACGGTAACGAAGCTTTCTTT. Translation gives CASSQENGNEAFF.

The V gene is TRBV27, the J gene TRBJ2-5; 15 bases fit TRBD2. CDR3 size: 16 residues. In germline, CDR1 is MNHEY, CDR2 SMNVEV (reference sequence). V lost 5 bases, J lost 4 bases, and 5 bases stayed unmatched. This CDR3 is CASSPGLAGGGETQYF. CDR3 sequence (DNA): TGTGCCAGCAGTCCAGGACTAGCGGGAGGGGGAGAGACCCAGTACTTC.

This clone has a single count. Germline is not matched at one junction end, which may reflect a read error. The genes are TRBV7-2 and TRBJ1-1, with 7 bases fitting TRBD1. Germline V gene sequence: CDR1 SGHTA, CDR2 FQGNSA. The CDR3 covers 12 residues. The CDR3 protein is CASSLAYRGQGF. CDR3 in DNA: TGTGCCAGCAGCTTAGCTTACAGGGGCCAGGGCTTT.

This sequence joins TRBV7-6 and TRBJ2-3; possible D gene TRBD2, 6 bases. Germline CDR1 and CDR2: SGHVS and FNYEAQ. CDR3 length: 15 amino acids. Trimming cost V 5 bases and J 2 bases, with 14 bases left between them. The CDR3, as DNA: TGTGCCAGCAGCCCGACTAGTGGATTCACAGATACGCAGTATTTT. Its protein is CASSPTSGFTDTQYF.

This chain joins TRBV7-9 and TRBJ2-2, with no clear D. CDR3 length equals 14 residues. Germline-derived CDR1 and CDR2 are SEHNR and FQNEAQ (reference sequence). Between the trimmed V and J ends, which lost 5 bases and 8 bases, there was a span of 15 bases. CDR3 nucleotides: TGTGCCAGCAGCCCCAGACGGCCGGCAGGGGAGCTGTTTTTT. Its protein is CASSPRRPAGELFF.

A single count supports this clone. The chain employs TRBV5-4 and TRBJ1-1; D is possibly TRBD1 (6 bases). With 5 bases removed from V and 5 bases from J, the gap between germline ends came to 10 bases. This CDR3 is built from 12 residues. The V gene's germline CDR1 is SGHNT and CDR2 YYREEE (reference sequence). The CDR3, as DNA: TGTGCCAGCAGAGGGGGGGAGACTGAAGCTTTCTTT. Translating it yields CASRGGETEAFF.

The chain uses TRBV6-5 and TRBJ2-7; D is undetermined. The CDR3 is 10 residues long. V lost 8 bases, J lost 3 bases, and 5 bases lay in between. CDR1 is MNHEY, CDR2 SVGAGI, per germline. The CDR3 coding sequence is TGTGCCAGCTTTTACTACGAGCAGTACTTC. Residues: CASFYYEQYF.

This sequence joins TRBV12-3 or TRBV12-4 and TRBJ1-1; D uncertain. The V end lost 7 bases, the J end lost 7 bases, and 13 bases lay between the germline ends. The CDR3 length is 12 residues. The CDR3 bases are TGTGCCAGCATCCTGAGACGGGGTGAAGCTTTCTTT. Encoded protein: CASILRRGEAFF.

This chain connects TRBV11-2 to TRBJ2-5, with TRBD1 matching 12 bases. J lost 5 bases, V lost 5 bases, and 6 bases had no gene match. Per germline, CDR1 SGHAT and CDR2 FQNNGV. The CDR3 covers 15 residues. CDR3 in amino acids: CASSLGTGGIETQYF. In DNA, the CDR3 is TGTGCCAGCAGCCTCGGGACAGGGGGCATCGAGACCCAGTACTTC.

The chain couples TRBV18 to TRBJ2-5; D might be TRBD2 (6 bases). Germline CDR1 and CDR2: KGHSH and LQKENI. V was pared by 3 bases and J by 2 bases, with 13 bases between. This CDR3 contains 15 residues. The CDR3 nucleotides read TGTGCCAGCTCACCGGAGTTAGCGGCTCAAGAGACCCAGTACTTC. It codes for CASSPELAAQETQYF.

The chain links TRBV5-1 to TRBJ2-1; TRBD1 matches at 9 bases. The V and J ends lost 6 bases and 9 bases, in that order; junction bases with no gene match: 7. Germline loops: CDR1 SGHRS, CDR2 YFSETQ. The CDR3 has 13 amino acids. CDR3 sequence reads: CASTRTGDIEQFF. The CDR3 DNA reads as TGCGCCAGCACCCGGACAGGGGATATTGAGCAGTTCTTC.

This clone has just a few counts. J is TRBJ2-7 and V is TRBV6-1; possibly TRBD2 for D (5 bases). Germline V gene sequence: CDR1 MNHNS, CDR2 SASEGT. V lost 2 bases to trimming and J lost 4 bases, with 9 bases between them. CDR3 length: 13 residues. CDR3 sequence (DNA): TGTGCCAGCAGTGAACTAGCCTGGTACGAGCAGTACTTC. Protein: CASSELAWYEQYF.

The V and J genes are TRBV12-5 and TRBJ1-2, with 7 bases fitting TRBD1. CDR3 length equals 18 residues. Germline CDR1 and CDR2: LGHNT and FRNRAP. V shed 5 bases and J 0 bases; nucleotides not matched to a gene: 15. Written as DNA, the CDR3 is TGTGCTAGTGGTCTAGAGATCCCCCGGACAGGACCTAACTATGGCTACACCTTC. Amino acid sequence: CASGLEIPRTGPNYGYTF.

As concerns this clone: Compared with germline, one end of the junction differs, possibly owing to a read error. The chain has TRBV4-1 and TRBJ1-1, with D perhaps TRBD1 (6 bases). Germline V CDR1 and CDR2: MGHRA, YSYEKL. The CDR3 is 15 amino acids. The chain's CDR3 is CASSRLDSPNNEAFF. The CDR3 DNA reads as TGCGCCAGCAGCCGATTGGACAGCCCGAACAATGAAGCTTTCTTT.